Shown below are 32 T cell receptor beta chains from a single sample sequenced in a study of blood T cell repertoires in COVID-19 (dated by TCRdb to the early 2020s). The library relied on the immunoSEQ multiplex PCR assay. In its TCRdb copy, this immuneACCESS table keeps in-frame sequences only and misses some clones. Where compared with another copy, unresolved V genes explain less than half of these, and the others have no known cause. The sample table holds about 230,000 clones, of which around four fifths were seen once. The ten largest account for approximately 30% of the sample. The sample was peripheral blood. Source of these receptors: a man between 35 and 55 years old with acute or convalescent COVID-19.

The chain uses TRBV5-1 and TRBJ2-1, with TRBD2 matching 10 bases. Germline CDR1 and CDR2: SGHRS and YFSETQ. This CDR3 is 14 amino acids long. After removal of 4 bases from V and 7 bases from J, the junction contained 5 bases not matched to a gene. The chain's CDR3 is CASSVPTSGNEQFF. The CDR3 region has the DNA TGCGCCAGCAGCGTTCCGACTAGCGGGAATGAGCAGTTCTTC.

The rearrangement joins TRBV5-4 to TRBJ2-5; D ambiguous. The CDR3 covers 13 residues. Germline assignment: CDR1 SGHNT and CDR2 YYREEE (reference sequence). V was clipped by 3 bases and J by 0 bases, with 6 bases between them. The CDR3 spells CASSWADQETQYF. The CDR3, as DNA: TGTGCCAGCAGCTGGGCAGACCAAGAGACCCAGTACTTC.

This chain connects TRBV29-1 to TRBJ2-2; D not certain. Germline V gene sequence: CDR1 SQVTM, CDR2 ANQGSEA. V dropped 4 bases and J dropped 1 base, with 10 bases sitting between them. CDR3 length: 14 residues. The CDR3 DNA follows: TGCAGCGTTGGTGCGGAGTTGAACACCGGGGAGCTGTTTTTT. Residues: CSVGAELNTGELFF.

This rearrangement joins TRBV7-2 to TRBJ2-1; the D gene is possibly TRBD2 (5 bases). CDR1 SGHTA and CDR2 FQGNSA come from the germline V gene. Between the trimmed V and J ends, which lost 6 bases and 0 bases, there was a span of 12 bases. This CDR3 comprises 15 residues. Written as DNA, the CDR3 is TGTGCCAGCAGTTCTCCCCGGGACTCCTACAATGAGCAGTTCTTC. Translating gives CASSSPRDSYNEQFF.

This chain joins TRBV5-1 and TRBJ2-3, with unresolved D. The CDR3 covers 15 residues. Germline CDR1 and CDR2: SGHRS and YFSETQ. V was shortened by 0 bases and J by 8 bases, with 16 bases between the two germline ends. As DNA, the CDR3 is TGCGCCAGCAGCTTGGCCAGCCAGAAAGGAGCTACGCAGTATTTT. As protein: CASSLASQKGATQYF.

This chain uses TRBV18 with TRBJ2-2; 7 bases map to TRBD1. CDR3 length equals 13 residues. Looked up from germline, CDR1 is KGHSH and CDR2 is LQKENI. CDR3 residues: CSGGQTNTGELFF. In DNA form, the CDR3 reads TGTTCAGGGGGACAAACGAACACCGGGGAGCTGTTTTTT.

The CDR3 DNA sequence: TGTGCCAGCAGCTCCAGGGCAGGGGAAAACTATGGCTACACCTTC. Protein product: CASSSRAGENYGYTF. This sequence joins TRBV7-3 and TRBJ1-2; weak D call: TRBD1 (6 bases). This CDR3 is built from 15 residues. Trimming removed 4 bases at V and 2 bases at J, with 14 bases between. Germline V lookup: CDR1 SGHTA, CDR2 FQGTGA. The variable domain in full, completed from reference TRBV7-3 and TRBJ1-2, reads GAGVSQTPSNKVTEKGKYVELRCDPISGHTALYWYRQSLGQGPEFLIYFQGTGAADDSGLPNDRFFAVRPEGSVSTLKIQRTERGDSAVYLCASSSRAGENYGYTFGSGTRLTVV.

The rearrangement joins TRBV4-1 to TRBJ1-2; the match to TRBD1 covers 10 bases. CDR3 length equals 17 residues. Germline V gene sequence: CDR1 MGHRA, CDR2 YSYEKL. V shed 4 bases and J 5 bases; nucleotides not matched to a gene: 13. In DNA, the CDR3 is TGCGCCAGCAGCCCCTGGCCCGACAGGGGGCAATGGTATGGCTACACCTTC. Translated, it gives CASSPWPDRGQWYGYTF.

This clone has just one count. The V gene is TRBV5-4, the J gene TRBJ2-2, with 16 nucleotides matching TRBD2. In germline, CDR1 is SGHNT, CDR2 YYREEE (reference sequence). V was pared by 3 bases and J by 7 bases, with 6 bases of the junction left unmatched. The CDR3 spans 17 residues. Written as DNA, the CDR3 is TGTGCCAGCAGCTCCCCGGGACTAGCGGGAGGGAGCGGGGAGCTGTTTTTT. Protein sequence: CASSSPGLAGGSGELFF.

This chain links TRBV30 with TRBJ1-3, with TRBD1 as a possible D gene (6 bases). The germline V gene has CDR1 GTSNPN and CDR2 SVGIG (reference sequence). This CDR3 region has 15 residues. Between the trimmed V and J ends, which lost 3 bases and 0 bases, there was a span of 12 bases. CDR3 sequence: CAWRARGGSGNTIYF. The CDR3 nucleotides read TGTGCCTGGAGAGCAAGAGGGGGCTCTGGAAACACCATATATTTT.

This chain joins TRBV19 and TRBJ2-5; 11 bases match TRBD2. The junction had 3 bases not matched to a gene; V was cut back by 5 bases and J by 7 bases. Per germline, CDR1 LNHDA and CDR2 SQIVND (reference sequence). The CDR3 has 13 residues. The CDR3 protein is CASSSGTSGTQYF. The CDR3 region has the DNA TGTGCCAGTAGTTCCGGGACTAGCGGGACCCAGTACTTC.

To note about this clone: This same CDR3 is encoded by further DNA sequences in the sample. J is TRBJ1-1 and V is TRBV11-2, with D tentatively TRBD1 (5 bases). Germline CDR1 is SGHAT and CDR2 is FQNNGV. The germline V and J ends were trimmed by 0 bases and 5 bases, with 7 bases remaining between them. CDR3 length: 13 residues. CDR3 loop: CASSLERGTEAFF. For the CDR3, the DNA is TGTGCCAGCAGCTTAGAACGGGGGACTGAAGCTTTCTTT.

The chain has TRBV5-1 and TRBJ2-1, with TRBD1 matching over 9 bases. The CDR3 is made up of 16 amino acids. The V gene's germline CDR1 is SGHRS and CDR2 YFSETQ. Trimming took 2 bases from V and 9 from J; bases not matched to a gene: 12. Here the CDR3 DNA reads TGCGCCAGCAGCTTAGAACCGGGACAGGGTTATAGTGAGCAGTTCTTC. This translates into CASSLEPGQGYSEQFF. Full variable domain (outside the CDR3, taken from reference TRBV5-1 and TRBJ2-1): KAGVTQTPRYLIKTRGQQVTLSCSPISGHRSVSWYQQTPGQGLQFLFEYFSETQRNKGNFPGRFSGRQFSNSRSEMNVSTLELGDSALYLCASSLEPGQGYSEQFFGPGTRLTVL.

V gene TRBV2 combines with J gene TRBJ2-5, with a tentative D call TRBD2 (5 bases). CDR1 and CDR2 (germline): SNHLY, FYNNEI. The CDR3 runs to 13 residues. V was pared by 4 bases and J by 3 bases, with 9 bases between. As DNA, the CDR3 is TGTGCCAGCAGTGTACAGACTAAAGAGACCCAGTACTTC. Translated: CASSVQTKETQYF.

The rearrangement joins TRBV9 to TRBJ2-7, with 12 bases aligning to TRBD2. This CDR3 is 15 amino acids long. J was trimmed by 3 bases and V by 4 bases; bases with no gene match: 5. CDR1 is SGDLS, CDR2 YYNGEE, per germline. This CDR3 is CASSPRLAGVYEQYF. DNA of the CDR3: TGTGCCAGCAGCCCGAGACTAGCGGGAGTCTACGAGCAGTACTTC.

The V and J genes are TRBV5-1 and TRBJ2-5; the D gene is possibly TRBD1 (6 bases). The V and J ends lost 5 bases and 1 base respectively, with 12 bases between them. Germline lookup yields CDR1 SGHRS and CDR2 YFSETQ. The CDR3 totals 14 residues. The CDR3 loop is CASSFTGSQETQYF. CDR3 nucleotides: TGCGCCAGCAGTTTCACAGGGAGCCAAGAGACCCAGTACTTC.

CDR3 region: CASSFGGSEEQYF. The CDR3 bases are TGCGCCAGCAGCTTCGGGGGGTCGGAGGAGCAGTACTTC. J is TRBJ2-7 and V is TRBV5-1; TRBD2 matches at 7 bases. Germline V lookup: CDR1 SGHRS, CDR2 YFSETQ. V lost 2 bases to trimming and J lost 7 bases; unmatched junction nucleotides: 6. There are 13 residues in the CDR3. The full variable domain, in which reference TRBV5-1 and TRBJ2-7 provide the parts outside the CDR3, is KAGVTQTPRYLIKTRGQQVTLSCSPISGHRSVSWYQQTPGQGLQFLFEYFSETQRNKGNFPGRFSGRQFSNSRSEMNVSTLELGDSALYLCASSFGGSEEQYFGPGTRLTVT.

The CDR3, as DNA: TGTGCCAGCAGCGCGTCTGCCAGACTCGATGAAGCTTTCTTT. Its translation is CASSASARLDEAFF. This sequence joins TRBV6-5 and TRBJ1-1; no firm D call. This CDR3 has 14 residues. V was pared by 6 bases and J by 7 bases, with 18 bases between. Germline CDR1 reads MNHEY; CDR2 reads SVGAGI.

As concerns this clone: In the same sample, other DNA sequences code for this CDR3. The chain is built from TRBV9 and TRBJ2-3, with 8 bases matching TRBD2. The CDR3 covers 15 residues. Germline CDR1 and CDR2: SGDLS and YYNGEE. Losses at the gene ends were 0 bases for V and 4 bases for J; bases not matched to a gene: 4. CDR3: CASSVAGTRADTQYF. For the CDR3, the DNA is TGTGCCAGCAGCGTAGCCGGGACTAGAGCAGATACGCAGTATTTT. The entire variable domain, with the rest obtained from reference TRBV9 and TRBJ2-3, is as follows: DSGVTQTPKHLITATGQRVTLRCSPRSGDLSVYWYQQSLDQGLQFLIQYYNGEERAKGNILERFSAQQFPDLHSELNLSSLELGDSALYFCASSVAGTRADTQYFGPGTRLTVL.

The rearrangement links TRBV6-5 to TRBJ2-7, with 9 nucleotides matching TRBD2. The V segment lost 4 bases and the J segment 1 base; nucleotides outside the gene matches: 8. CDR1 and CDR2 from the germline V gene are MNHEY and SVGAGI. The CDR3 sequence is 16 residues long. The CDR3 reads CASSSVRAGGSYEQYF. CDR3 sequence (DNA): TGTGCCAGCAGTTCGGTACGAGCGGGAGGTTCCTACGAGCAGTACTTC.

DNA for the CDR3: TGTGCCAGCAGTTCGCAGCGACTTCAGTTAGAGACCCAGTACTTC. It is translated as CASSSQRLQLETQYF. This sequence joins TRBV6-6 and TRBJ2-5, with unresolved D. CDR1 is MNHNY and CDR2 is SVGAGI in the germline V gene (reference sequence). Trimming left V 4 bases short and J 4 bases short, with 16 bases between. The CDR3 consists of 15 residues.

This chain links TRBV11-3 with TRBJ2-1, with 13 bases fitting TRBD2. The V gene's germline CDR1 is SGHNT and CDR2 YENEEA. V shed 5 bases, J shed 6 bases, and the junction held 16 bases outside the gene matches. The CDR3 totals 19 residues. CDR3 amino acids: CASSTSPGTSGTLFNEQFF. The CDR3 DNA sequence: TGTGCCAGCAGCACCAGCCCCGGGACTAGCGGGACCCTCTTCAATGAGCAGTTCTTC.

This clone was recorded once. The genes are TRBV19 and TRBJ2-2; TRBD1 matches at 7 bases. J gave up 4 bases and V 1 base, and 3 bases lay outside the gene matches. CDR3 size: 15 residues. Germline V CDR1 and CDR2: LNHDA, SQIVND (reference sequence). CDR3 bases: TGTGCCAGTAGTATAGCGACAGGGTCCACCGGGGAGCTGTTTTTT. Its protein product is CASSIATGSTGELFF.

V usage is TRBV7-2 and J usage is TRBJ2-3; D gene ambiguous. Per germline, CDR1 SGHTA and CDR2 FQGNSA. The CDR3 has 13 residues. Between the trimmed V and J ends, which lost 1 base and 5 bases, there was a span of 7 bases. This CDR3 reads CASSLGPGDTQYF. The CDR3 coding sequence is TGTGCCAGCAGCTTAGGCCCGGGAGATACGCAGTATTTT.

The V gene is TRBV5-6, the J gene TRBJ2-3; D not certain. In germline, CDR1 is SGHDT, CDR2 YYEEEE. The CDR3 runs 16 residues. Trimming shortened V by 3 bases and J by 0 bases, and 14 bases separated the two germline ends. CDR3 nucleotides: TGTGCCAGCAGCTCTCTTTGGAGAGCTAGCACAGATACGCAGTATTTT. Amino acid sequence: CASSSLWRASTDTQYF.

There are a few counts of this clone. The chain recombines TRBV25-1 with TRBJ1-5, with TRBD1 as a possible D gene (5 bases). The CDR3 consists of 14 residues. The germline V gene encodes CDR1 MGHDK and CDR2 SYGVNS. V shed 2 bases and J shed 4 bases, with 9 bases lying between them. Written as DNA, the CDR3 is TGTGCCAGCAGTGAAGCGGGGGGGAATCAGCCCCAGCATTTT. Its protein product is CASSEAGGNQPQHF.

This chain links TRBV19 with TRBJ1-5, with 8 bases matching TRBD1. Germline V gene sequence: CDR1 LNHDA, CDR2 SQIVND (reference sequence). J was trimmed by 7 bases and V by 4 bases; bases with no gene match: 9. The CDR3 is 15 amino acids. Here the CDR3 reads CASSNGQGIMQPQHF. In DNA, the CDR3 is TGTGCCAGTAGTAACGGACAGGGTATTATGCAGCCCCAGCATTTT. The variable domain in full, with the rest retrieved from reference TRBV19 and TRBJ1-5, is DGGITQSPKYLFRKEGQNVTLSCEQNLNHDAMYWYRQDPGQGLRLIYYSQIVNDFQKGDIAEGYSVSREKKESFPLTVTSAQKNPTAFYLCASSNGQGIMQPQHFGDGTRLSIL.

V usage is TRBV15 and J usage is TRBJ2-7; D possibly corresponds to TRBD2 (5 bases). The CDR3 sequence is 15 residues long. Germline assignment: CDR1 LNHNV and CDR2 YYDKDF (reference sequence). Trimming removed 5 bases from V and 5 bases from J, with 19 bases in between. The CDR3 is CATSGLVSGLNEQYF. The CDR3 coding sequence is TGTGCCACCAGCGGACTCGTCAGCGGTCTCAACGAGCAGTACTTC.

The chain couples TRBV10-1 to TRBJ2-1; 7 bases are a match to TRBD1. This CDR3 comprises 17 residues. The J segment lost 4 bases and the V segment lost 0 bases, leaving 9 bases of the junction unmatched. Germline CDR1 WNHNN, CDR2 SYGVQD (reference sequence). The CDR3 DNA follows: TGCGCCAGCAGTGAGTCGTGGGGGACAGAGCTTTACAATGAGCAGTTCTTC. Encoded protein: CASSESWGTELYNEQFF.

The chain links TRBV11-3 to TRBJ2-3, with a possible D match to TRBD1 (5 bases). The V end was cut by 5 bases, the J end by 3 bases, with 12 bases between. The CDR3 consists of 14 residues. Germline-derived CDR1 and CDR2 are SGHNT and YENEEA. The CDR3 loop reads CASSQGRGTDTQYF. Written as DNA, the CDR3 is TGTGCCAGCAGCCAAGGAAGGGGTACAGATACGCAGTATTTT. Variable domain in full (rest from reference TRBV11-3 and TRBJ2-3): EAGVVQSPRYKIIEKKQPVAFWCNPISGHNTLYWYLQNLGQGPELLIRYENEEAVDDSQLPKDRFSAERLKGVDSTLKIQPAELGDSAVYLCASSQGRGTDTQYFGPGTRLTVL.

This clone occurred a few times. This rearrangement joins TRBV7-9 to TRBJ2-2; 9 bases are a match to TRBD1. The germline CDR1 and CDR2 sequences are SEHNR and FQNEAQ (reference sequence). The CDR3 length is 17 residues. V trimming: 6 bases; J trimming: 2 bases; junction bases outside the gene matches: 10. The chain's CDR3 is CASSSDRGHYNTGELFF. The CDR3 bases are TGTGCCAGCAGTTCGGACAGGGGCCACTATAACACCGGGGAGCTGTTTTTT.

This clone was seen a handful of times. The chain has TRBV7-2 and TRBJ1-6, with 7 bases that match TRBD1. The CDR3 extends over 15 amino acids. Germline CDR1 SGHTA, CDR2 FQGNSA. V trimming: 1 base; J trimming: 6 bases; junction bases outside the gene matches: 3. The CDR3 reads CASSLEGARNSPLHF. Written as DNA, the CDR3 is TGTGCCAGCAGCTTAGAGGGGGCGCGTAATTCACCCCTCCACTTT.